These 19 T cell receptor beta chains came from one sample sequenced in a study of blood T cell repertoires in COVID-19. TCRdb keeps only in-frame clones here, not all; method: immunoSEQ multiplex PCR. The sample lists around 620,000 clones, approximately 90% occurring once. Sequencing was done on a sample of peripheral blood. These receptors all stem from a woman aged 18-29 years with acute or convalescent COVID-19.

The chain recombines TRBV11-2 with TRBJ2-3; D is possibly TRBD2 (6 bases). The CDR3 consists of 16 residues. V was trimmed by 4 bases and J by 1 base, leaving 15 bases between them. CDR1 is SGHAT and CDR2 is FQNNGV in the germline V gene. CDR3 sequence: CASSYPGLHRTDTQYF. The DNA for the CDR3 is TGTGCCAGCAGCTACCCGGGACTCCACCGCACAGATACGCAGTATTTT.

CDR3 protein: CASSQIREQYF. In DNA, the CDR3 is TGTGCCAGCAGCCAAATACGGGAGCAGTACTTC. The rearrangement links TRBV14 to TRBJ2-7; D uncertain. Trimming removed 2 bases at V and 7 bases at J, with 6 bases between. In germline, CDR1 is SGHDN, CDR2 FVKESK. The CDR3 has 11 amino acids.

This rearrangement joins TRBV24-1 to TRBJ2-1; 13 bases line up with TRBD2. V trimming: 4 bases; J trimming: 4 bases; junction bases outside the gene matches: 9. Germline CDR1 KGHDR, CDR2 SFDVKD. The CDR3 is 18 residues long. The CDR3, as DNA: TGTGCCACCAGTGACCCTAGACTAGCGGGGGGACGATACAATGAGCAGTTCTTC. Its protein product is CATSDPRLAGGRYNEQFF.

The CDR3 loop reads CASSLALRDGRGGGYTF. The CDR3 bases are TGTGCCAGCAGCTTAGCGCTAAGGGATGGCAGGGGAGGGGGCTACACCTTC. The gene calls are TRBV7-2 and TRBJ1-2; a weak D match, TRBD1 (6 bases). The length of the CDR3 is 17 residues. With 0 bases removed from V and 8 bases from J, the gap between germline ends came to 22 bases. The germline V gene has CDR1 SGHTA and CDR2 FQGNSA.

This chain connects TRBV6-5 to TRBJ1-1, with TRBD1 matching 7 bases. The CDR3 consists of 14 residues. With 6 bases clipped from V and 4 bases from J, the junction kept 8 bases outside the gene matches. Germline CDR1 is MNHEY and CDR2 is SVGAGI. CDR3 nucleotides: TGTGCCAGCAGACTGGGCAGGGGGAGCACTGAAGCTTTCTTT. Translation gives CASRLGRGSTEAFF.

V is TRBV6-6 and J is TRBJ1-3; D is uncertain. This CDR3 is built from 15 residues. Trimming took 4 bases from V and 0 from J, leaving 10 bases between them. The germline V gene encodes CDR1 MNHNY and CDR2 SVGAGI (reference sequence). CDR3 nucleotides: TGTGCCAGCAGTTCGCGCGTCGGCTCTGGAAACACCATATATTTT. Its protein is CASSSRVGSGNTIYF.

V gene TRBV5-4 combines with J gene TRBJ2-5; 8 nucleotides match TRBD2. Looked up from germline, CDR1 is SGHNT and CDR2 is YYREEE (reference sequence). CDR3 length: 15 residues. V shed 5 bases and J 2 bases; nucleotides not matched to a gene: 8. CDR3 in DNA: TGTGCCAGCAGTATTGGCGGGGGGATTCAAGAGACCCAGTACTTC. Its protein is CASSIGGGIQETQYF. Full variable domain (remainder filled in from reference TRBV5-4 and TRBJ2-5): ETGVTQSPTHLIKTRGQQVTLRCSSQSGHNTVSWYQQALGQGPQFIFQYYREEENGRGNFPPRFSGLQFPNYSSELNVNALELDDSALYLCASSIGGGIQETQYFGPGTRLLVL.

CDR3 residues: CASSSQRGNEQFF. The CDR3 nucleotides read TGTGCCAGCAGTTCCCAGCGGGGCAATGAGCAGTTCTTC. The chain recombines TRBV12-3 or TRBV12-4 with TRBJ2-1, with 7 bases that match TRBD2. The trim removed 4 bases at V and 6 bases at J, leaving 3 bases unmatched. There are 13 residues in the CDR3.

The V and J genes are TRBV11-2 and TRBJ1-1; 7 bases agree with TRBD1. The CDR3 is 13 amino acids. Germline CDR1 is SGHAT and CDR2 is FQNNGV. V shed 4 bases, J shed 9 bases, and the junction held 8 bases outside the gene matches. CDR3 amino acids: CASSSQGINQAFF. CDR3 coding DNA: TGTGCCAGCAGCTCACAGGGGATTAATCAAGCTTTCTTT.

The chain combines TRBV4-1 with TRBJ1-3; D remains unclear. The CDR3 length is 15 residues. V was pared by 0 bases and J by 5 bases, with 11 bases between. Germline V gene sequence: CDR1 MGHRA, CDR2 YSYEKL. DNA for the CDR3: TGCGCCAGCAGCCAAGAACCCCTGAGTCGAAACACCATATATTTT. It specifies CASSQEPLSRNTIYF.

The rearrangement links TRBV6-6 to TRBJ2-3; 9 bases match TRBD1. The V and J ends lost 8 bases and 5 bases, in that order; junction bases with no gene match: 11. Per germline, CDR1 MNHNY and CDR2 SVGAGI (reference sequence). CDR3 length equals 15 residues. CDR3 coding DNA: TGTGCCAGCTGGCGAACAGGGGGCGCAAAAGATACGCAGTATTTT. It specifies CASWRTGGAKDTQYF.

The genes are TRBV3-1 (or the pseudogene TRBV3-2) and TRBJ2-7; 9 bases map to TRBD2. Per germline, CDR1 LGHDT and CDR2 YNNKEL (reference sequence). Trimming removed 0 bases from V and 3 bases from J; junction bases left unmatched: 9. The CDR3 consists of 17 residues. In DNA, the CDR3 is TGTGCCAGCAGCCAAGAGCGGCTAGCGGGGAAAGACTACGAGCAGTACTTC. Protein sequence: CASSQERLAGKDYEQYF.

J is TRBJ1-2 and V is TRBV9; D possibly corresponds to TRBD1 (5 bases). The V end lost 0 bases, the J end lost 7 bases, and 13 bases lay between the germline ends. Per the germline V gene, CDR1 is SGDLS and CDR2 is YYNGEE. The length of the CDR3 is 14 residues. The CDR3 protein is CASSVVSVGGGYTF. For the CDR3, the DNA is TGTGCCAGCAGCGTAGTATCGGTGGGGGGTGGCTACACCTTC.

This clone was seen once. V and J are TRBV10-3 and TRBJ1-1; D is undetermined. Germline V CDR1 and CDR2: ENHRY, SYGVKD. The CDR3 spans 14 residues. With 9 bases removed from V and 2 bases from J, the gap between germline ends came to 16 bases. CDR3 DNA: TGTGCCATTTTTGGCCTTAATACCAACACTGAAGCTTTCTTT. Translated, it gives CAIFGLNTNTEAFF.

The chain combines TRBV5-6 with TRBJ2-7; TRBD1 matches at 7 bases. V dropped 4 bases and J dropped 4; count of bases not matched to a gene: 5. The V gene's germline CDR1 is SGHDT and CDR2 YYEEEE. The CDR3 consists of 13 residues. CDR3 coding DNA: TGTGCCAGCAGCCGGCAGGACAGGTACGAGCAGTACTTC. It encodes CASSRQDRYEQYF.

The chain joins TRBV5-5 to TRBJ1-1; 7 bases fit TRBD1. Germline CDR1 is SGHKS and CDR2 is YYEKEE (reference sequence). This CDR3 comprises 17 residues. J lost 0 bases, V lost 3 bases, and 11 bases had no gene match. CDR3 sequence (DNA): TGTGCCAGCAGCTGGCGCTACAGGGGAACAATGAACACTGAAGCTTTCTTT. This translates into CASSWRYRGTMNTEAFF.

The chain carries TRBV19 and TRBJ2-3; the match to TRBD2 covers 10 bases. J was trimmed by 0 bases and V by 3 bases; bases with no gene match: 12. This CDR3 contains 19 residues. From germline, CDR1 is LNHDA and CDR2 SQIVND (reference sequence). The CDR3 sequence is CASSMVASGGVTSTDTQYF. The CDR3 DNA is TGTGCCAGTAGTATGGTGGCAAGCGGGGGGGTAACAAGCACAGATACGCAGTATTTT.

In this sample, this clone turned up once. V is TRBV10-3 and J is TRBJ1-2, with D hard to call. The CDR3 loop spans 13 amino acids. V lost 10 bases and J 4 bases, leaving 16 bases between the germline ends. Germline CDR1 ENHRY, CDR2 SYGVKD. CDR3 loop: CASRVEGGYGYTF. The CDR3 coding sequence is TGTGCCAGCCGCGTCGAGGGAGGCTATGGCTACACCTTC.

This clone has a handful of counts. The chain uses TRBV28 and TRBJ1-2, with 8 bases lining up with TRBD1. Germline V lookup: CDR1 MDHEN, CDR2 SYDVKM. This CDR3 contains 13 residues. Germline trimming cut 8 bases from V and 8 bases from J; bases unmatched to any gene: 10. In nucleotides, the CDR3 is TGTGCCAGCTTCAGCCGGACAGGGATGGGCTACACCTTC. This translates into CASFSRTGMGYTF.